The following is a T cell receptor (beta chain) sequence with its context. The table lists this clone with a few counts. Its cognate antigen has yet to be identified. No base-level quality is on record; no much larger clone is a single base apart. The method was the immunoSEQ multiplex PCR assay. For the multiplex PCR, a mixture combining 60 forward primers for TCR Vbeta segments and 13 reverse primers for TCR Jbeta segments was used. A multiplex PCR assay on genomic DNA amplified the CDR3 region of rearranged TCR beta genes. Amplified TCR beta libraries were sequenced as 87-base-pair reads on the Illumina HiSeq System. From the authors' description of their analysis: A later analysis tallied 75 million to 95 million unique TCR beta chains across the 666 repertoires, and some 10 million of those chains were shared by two or more donors. Raw reads were error-corrected and collapsed into unique sequences with a nearest-neighbor algorithm that merged closely related sequences to remove PCR and sequencing errors. Alignment of CDR3 sequences to IMGT reference sequences was used to assign V, D and J gene segments. For a sequence to be retained, at least a six-nucleotide match to both a V gene segment and a J gene segment was required. Rearrangements were classified as productive when the CDR3 lacked stop codons and remained in frame with V and J, and all other rearrangements were classified as non-productive. CDR3 was defined according to IMGT convention as the region running from the second conserved V-encoded cysteine to the conserved J-encoded phenylalanine. The earlier analysis of approximately 590 of the donors excluded any sequence lacking an unambiguous match to a single V gene segment. An earlier analysis of several hundred of the donors called V segments functional above 56.7% productive rearrangements and segregating when the between-donor standard deviation exceeded 5%. A statistical classification framework was built to diagnose cytomegalovirus status from the catalog of TCR beta chain sequences. A later analysis assigned V and J genes by comparing TCR nucleotide sequences with IMGT/GENE-DB human TR gene sequences. In a later analysis, CDR3 sequences and most-parsimonious VDJ recombination scenarios were assigned using the TCRdist pipeline. A later analysis defined each TCR beta chain by its CDR3 amino acid sequence plus V-gene family, and excluded reads lacking a unique V-gene family. As a way to deal with suspected cross-contamination and a sequencing artifact, a later analysis dropped 592 nucleotide sequences that were highly shared and had low generation probability. In a later analysis, a clonal expansion index for each public chain was calculated from normalized within-repertoire ranks of inferred template counts. Generation probabilities in a later analysis came from a VDJ recombination model fitted to out-of-frame rearrangements, and those results were checked against IGoR. A later analysis scored TCR-TCR, TCR-HLA and TCR-CMV co-occurrence with hypergeometric tests, applying a repertoire-size bias correction to TCR pairs. In a later analysis, false discovery rates were estimated by permuting HLA or CMV assignments 20 times. In a later analysis, co-occurring TCRs were grouped using DBSCAN, with TCRdist sequence similarity added in when clustering inside HLA-allele-positive subsets. For co-occurrence clustering, repertoires with fewer than 30,000 or more than 120,000 public chains were excluded, along with roughly 5 repertoires with anomalous nucleotide sharing. What TCRdb holds here is the immuneACCESS table cut down to in-frame rearrangements. Part of the clones is not present; checked against another copy, under half of the missing clones reflect an unresolved V gene, and the others are unexplained. The V and J calls and clone size were taken over from that table, and D and trimming were inferred from the DNA. The sample table contains 150,000 to 200,000 clones; only one count was recorded for roughly 83% of them. The ten biggest clones cover roughly 1.5% of the sample.

The data were taken from a study of cytomegalovirus exposure and HLA in healthy donors (dated by TCRdb to 2016 to 2017). About the investigation overall: An earlier analysis of roughly 500 of the donors reported about 250 Gb of sequence data and around 110 million unique TCR beta sequences from approximately 180 million T cells. An earlier analysis of several hundred of the donors used high-throughput TCR beta sequencing to judge whether each TCR beta V gene segment behaved as functional or pseudogenic. An early release covering roughly 600 HLA-typed donors comprised 300 to 350 gigabases of sequencing data and approximately 85 million unique TCR sequences. A later genetic analysis used genome-wide SNP genotypes for 398 of the 666 donors, treating that subset as a discovery cohort. The study used immunosequencing to profile the T cell repertoires of 670 or so subjects and linked those repertoires to cytomegalovirus serostatus. Among some 400 genotyped donors of the cohort, an average of approximately 240,000 unique TCR beta nucleotide sequences was sequenced per donor, of which about 19% were non-productive. Every repertoire in the discovery cohort had been generated on one and the same sequencing platform. Of the 300 to 500 genotyped donors, 65% to 90% were placed in the genetic ancestry cluster associated with self-reported Caucasian donors. Typing coverage varied by locus: about 629-640 donors for A, B, C, DRB1 and DQB1; approximately 560 for DQA1; more than 600 for DPA1; 400 to 480 for DPB1. A separate validation cohort of about 110 different subjects was used in addition to the roughly 670-subject first cohort. HLA typing covered class I and class II loci at four-digit resolution. The later analysis used no new phenotypic data to find candidate immune exposures, relying instead on TCR beta sequences and their occurrence across donors. A later analysis re-examined previously published TCR beta repertoires from 610 or so donors and added high-resolution HLA genotyping to investigate patterns of TCR occurrence. The study aimed to test whether cataloging public T cell receptors could reveal signatures of past pathogen exposure. A handful of DR-DQ haplotypes were treated as single units for association and clustering because of strong linkage in the cohort. Donor age, sex, ethnicity and CMV serostatus were compiled alongside the repertoire data. High-throughput TCR immunosequencing, statistical association of individual TCRs with disease status, and machine learning were combined to predict cytomegalovirus infection status.

What the work shows at the level of the full study, not this receptor alone: A few of the identified cytomegalovirus-associated TCR beta chains were confirmed in vitro to be specific for cytomegalovirus antigens. The classifier was reported to diagnose cytomegalovirus status with high specificity and sensitivity in both the original cohort and the validation cohort. HLA typing was unavailable for some donors at each locus, so association tests used only the typed subset. While some public TCRs were present in many individuals, most TCR sequences turned up only very rarely across donors. The only immune exposure information available for the cohort was CMV serostatus. In a later genetic analysis, fewer N-insertions in productive TCRs were reported among donors in an Asian-associated ancestry cluster than the roughly 700-donor mean. An earlier analysis of 587 of the donors showed that most TCR beta V segments appeared in productive rearrangements either about 87% or about 30% of the time, which broadly matched IMGT annotations. In a later analysis, HLA-associated TCR beta chains showed more clonal expansion and lower generation probabilities than non-associated chains that were equally common. In this cohort, only TCR beta chains were sequenced, and detectable features were limited by the absence of alpha or paired-chain data. Some IMGT-functional V segments, including TRBV6-2 and TRBV6-3, could not be distinguished by the 87-base-pair reads and were therefore excluded. A further reported finding was that TCR beta sequences accurately predicted the HLA-A and HLA-B alleles for most subjects in the first cohort. Assigning TCR associations to individual alleles was difficult when HLA alleles, especially DR and DQ, strongly co-occurred. According to a later analysis, parvovirus B19, influenza, CMV and Epstein-Barr virus appeared linked to several top co-occurrence clusters. Correlated functional status among segregating V segments might reflect linkage disequilibrium, but an unknown experimental factor could not be ruled out. The presence/absence analyses assumed that sequencing depth was roughly uniform across donors, and that assumption may not be true. In a later analysis, most CMV-associated TCR beta chains were found to appear HLA-restricted, with HLA associations seemingly driven largely by CMV exposure. The authors suggested that the approach could potentially be generalized to other disease states and immunological phenotypes. The study gave a list of 150 to 200 TCR beta chains associated with cytomegalovirus. Specific HLA alleles were associated with 15,000 to 20,000 TCR beta sequences at a false discovery rate of 0.05 in a later analysis. A cluster of highly shared sequence variants was judged likely to be a technical artifact of the sequencing pipeline. According to a later analysis, TCR association rates differed among HLA loci, with DRB1 alleles showing the most associated TCRs and HLA-C alleles showing the fewest. Because counts were too low, 15 or so rarely observed V segments, including chromosome 9 orphons, were excluded from the earlier analysis of around 590 of the donors. V-gene and J-gene trimming of TCR beta chains was associated with a missense DCLRE1C variant in a later genetic analysis, and the association was replicated in an independent cohort.

Looking up the germline V gene yields CDR1 MNHEY and CDR2 SVGAGI. V and J are truncated by 7 bases and 4 bases respectively, leaving an intervening sequence of 17 bases. The CDR3 holds 15 amino acids from the cysteine to the phenylalanine. Of the read, only the CDR3 DNA is kept; its 45 bases are in frame from base 1. The cohort was made up of 666 healthy bone marrow donors. At the time of sampling, every cohort member was nominally healthy, though immune exposures that went unrecorded were likely present. The donor was CMV seronegative and was included in the group of hundreds of seronegative cohort members. Every donor gave a peripheral blood sample, and the peripheral blood mononuclear cells from that sample were used for TCR beta sequencing. The Qiagen DNeasy Blood Extraction Kit was used to extract genomic DNA from the blood cell samples.

What was sequenced was PBMCs. The sequence is built from TRBV6-5 and TRBJ2-1, with TRBD1 tentatively as D gene (6 bases match). The receptor was isolated from a woman aged 45 to 65 in good health and CMV-seronegative. The CDR3 reads as follows: CASKTGGGVYNEQFF. Here is the DNA: TGTGCCAGCAAGACAGGTGGTGGGGTATACAATGAGCAGTTCTTC.